Below, one T cell receptor beta chain is given with its context. CDR3 length: 15 amino acids. Germline assignment: CDR1 LNHDA and CDR2 SQIVND (reference sequence). V was clipped by 10 bases and J by 0 bases, with 17 bases between them. Libraries were prepared by immunoSEQ multiplex PCR; TCRdb keeps only in-frame clonotypes and omits some of them. The profile shows about 90,000 clones, around 87% of them singletons. The data were obtained in a study of T cell responses to AZD1222 COVID-19 vaccine. The receptor's source is an adult who received the AZD1222 COVID-19 vaccine. The genes are TRBV19 and TRBJ2-3; D uncertain. The source material was peripheral blood, sampled 28 days after the second AZD1222 dose. The CDR3 sequence is CATRLFSGSTDTQYF. The DNA for the CDR3 is TGTGCCACTCGGCTGTTCTCTGGTAGCACAGATACGCAGTATTTT.